The clone carrying this T cell receptor beta chain was picked up a small number of times. The antigen is not known. The sample comes from a study of regulatory T cells in long-lasting Graves disease. General observations from the study: Patients with persistent Graves' had lower TCR diversity than newly diagnosed patients. New patients shared fewer public clonotypes (roughly 910) than persistent patients did (over 2,500).

The trim removed 0 bases at V and 1 base at J, leaving 2 bases unmatched. The CDR3 length is 14 residues. Germline V gene lookup returns CDR1 GTSNPN and CDR2 SVGIG (reference sequence). Time point given: persistent/refractory GD, antithyroid drugs over 5 years with positive TRAb. Following extraction of RNA from PBMCs, that RNA was used to make the TCR library. In building TCR beta libraries, iRepertoire HTBI primers were used together with Arm-PCR of CDR3 regions. Using its own MiXCR run on the multiplex PCR reads, TCRdb lists one record per CDR3 protein. Here the sample spans 600,000 to 800,000 distinct CDR3 sequences, 30% being singletons.

Sequenced here: peripheral blood mononuclear cells (PBMCs), sampled when the disease was refractory, from a patient treated with antithyroid drugs. The TCR sequence derives from a female donor with Graves disease. This chain uses TRBV30 with TRBJ1-1; the match to TRBD1 covers 7 bases. DNA of the CDR3: TGTGCCTGGAGTGTCGGGACAGAGAACACTGAAGCTTTCTTT. Translating it yields CAWSVGTENTEAFF.